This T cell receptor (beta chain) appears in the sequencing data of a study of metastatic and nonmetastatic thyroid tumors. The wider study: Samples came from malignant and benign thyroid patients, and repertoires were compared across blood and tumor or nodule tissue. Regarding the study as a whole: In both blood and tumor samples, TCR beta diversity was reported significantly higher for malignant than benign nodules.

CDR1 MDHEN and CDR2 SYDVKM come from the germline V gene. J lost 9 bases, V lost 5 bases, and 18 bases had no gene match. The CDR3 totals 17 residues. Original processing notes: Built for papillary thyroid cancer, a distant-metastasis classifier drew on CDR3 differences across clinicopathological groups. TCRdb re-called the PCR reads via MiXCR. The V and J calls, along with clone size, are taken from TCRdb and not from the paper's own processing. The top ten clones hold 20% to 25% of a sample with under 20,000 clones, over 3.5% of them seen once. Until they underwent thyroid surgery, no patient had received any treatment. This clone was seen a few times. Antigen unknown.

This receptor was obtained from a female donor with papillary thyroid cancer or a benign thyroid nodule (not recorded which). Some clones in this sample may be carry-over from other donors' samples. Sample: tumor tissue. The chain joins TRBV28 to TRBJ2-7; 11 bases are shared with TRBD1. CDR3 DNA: TGTGCCAGCAGTCACCAAACCGGACAGGGGGCGAGAGGTGGGCAGTACTTC. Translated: CASSHQTGQGARGGQYF.